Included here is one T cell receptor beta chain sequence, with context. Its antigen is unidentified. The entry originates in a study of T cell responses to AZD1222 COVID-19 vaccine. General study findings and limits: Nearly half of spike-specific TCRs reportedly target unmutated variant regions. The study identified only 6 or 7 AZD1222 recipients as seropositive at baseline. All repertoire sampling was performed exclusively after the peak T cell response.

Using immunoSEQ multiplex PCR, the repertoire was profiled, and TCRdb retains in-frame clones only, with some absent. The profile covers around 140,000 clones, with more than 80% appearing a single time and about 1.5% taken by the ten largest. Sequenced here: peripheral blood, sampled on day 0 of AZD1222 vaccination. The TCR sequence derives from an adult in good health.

The CDR3 DNA reads as TGTGCCAGCAGTCGAGGAAGTACGCAGTATTTT. Its protein is CASSRGSTQYF. This chain connects TRBV12-3 or TRBV12-4 to TRBJ2-3; D is unclear. V lost 5 bases to trimming and J lost 8 bases, with 8 bases between them. The CDR3 is 11 residues long.